This TCR beta chain is drawn from a study of T-cell memory formation after mild COVID-19. Overall study: Most TCR clusters belonged to a single donor.

MiXCR, applied by TCRdb to the 5' RACE reads, yields one record per CDR3 protein. The sample lists roughly 350,000 distinct CDR3 sequences, 20% to 25% occurring once. Per germline, CDR1 SGHDT and CDR2 YYEEEE. The CDR3 covers 14 residues. V lost 4 bases and J lost 5, with 15 bases in between. This clonotype was obtained from an adult woman who had mild COVID-19 (a few samples of this study predate the infection). Cell type and time point are not known. Input material: PBMCs or a T cell subset sorted from them (not recorded which). The genes are TRBV5-6 and TRBJ2-5, with a possible D match to TRBD2 (6 bases). The CDR3 DNA reads TGTGCCAGCAGCACCGGGACTGCCCTTGAGACCCAGTACTTC. Its protein product is CASSTGTALETQYF. Full variable domain (missing parts from reference TRBV5-6 and TRBJ2-5): DAGVTQSPTHLIKTRGQQVTLRCSPKSGHDTVSWYQQALGQGPQFIFQYYEEEERQRGNFPDRFSGHQFPNYSSELNVNALLLGDSALYLCASSTGTALETQYFGPGTRLLVL.